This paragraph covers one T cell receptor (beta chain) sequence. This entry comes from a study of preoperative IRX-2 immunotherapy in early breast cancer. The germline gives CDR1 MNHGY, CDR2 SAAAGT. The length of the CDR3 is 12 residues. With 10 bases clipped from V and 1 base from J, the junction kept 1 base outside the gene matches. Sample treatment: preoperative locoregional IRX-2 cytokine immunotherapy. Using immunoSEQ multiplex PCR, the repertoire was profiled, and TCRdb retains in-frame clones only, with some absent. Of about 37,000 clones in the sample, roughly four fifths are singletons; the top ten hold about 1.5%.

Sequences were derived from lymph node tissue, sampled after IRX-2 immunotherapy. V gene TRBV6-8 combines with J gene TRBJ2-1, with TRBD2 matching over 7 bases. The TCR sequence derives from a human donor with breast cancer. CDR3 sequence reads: CAMGLSYNEQFF. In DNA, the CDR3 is TGTGCCATGGGACTATCCTACAATGAGCAGTTCTTC.